The entry below gives a single T cell receptor beta chain sequence along with its context. This sample is part of a study of beta chain features in type 1 diabetes. Sequenced material consisted of expressed TCRB transcripts (all of the isolated RNA was reverse transcribed). Using immunoSEQ multiplex PCR, the repertoire was profiled, and TCRdb retains in-frame clones only, with some absent. The sample consists of tens of thousands of clones, under 35% of them appearing once. The ends were cut back, 6 bases at V and 5 bases at J, with 20 bases in the middle. The CDR3 is made up of 16 amino acids. Per germline, CDR1 SGHRS and CDR2 YFSETQ.

The receptor was derived from a woman younger than 35 in good health. The chain employs TRBV5-1 and TRBJ1-4, with D perhaps matching TRBD1 (5 bases). The sequencing input was stem cell memory CD4+ T cells from blood. CDR3 residues: CASNPGGAGQNEKLFF. DNA of the CDR3: TGCGCCAGCAACCCTGGCGGGGCCGGCCAAAATGAAAAACTGTTTTTT.